Following are 31 T cell receptor beta chains from one sample sequenced in a study of persistence of HIV-infected CD4 T cells. No antigen has been identified for these receptors. Sequencing used immunoSEQ version 4 in survey mode. The data were produced by immunoSEQ multiplex PCR, yet TCRdb's version contains in-frame clones alone and is incomplete. The sample lists 40,000 or so clones; less than 90% were seen once. Cells were stimulated nonspecifically with anti-CD3/anti-CD28 magnetic beads. Sorting of responding CD4+ T cells relied on upregulated CD40 ligand together with CD69. This specimen consisted of CD4+ T cells sorted from PBMCs after approximately 20-hour stimulation, obtained from a patient who received antiretroviral therapy. All receptors derive from an adult woman with HIV who was CMV-seropositive.

The V call is TRBV19, the J call TRBJ2-5, with 9 bases that match TRBD1. The CDR3 is 16 amino acids. Germline V gene lookup returns CDR1 LNHDA and CDR2 SQIVND (reference sequence). Trimming cost V 7 bases and J 6 bases; bases outside gene matches: 15. In nucleotides, the CDR3 is TGTGCCAGTATGGGCCCCAGGACAGGGGATTTGAAGACCCAGTACTTC. Its protein is CASMGPRTGDLKTQYF.

The chain uses TRBV5-1 and TRBJ2-3, with TRBD2 matching 8 bases. Germline V gene sequence: CDR1 SGHRS, CDR2 YFSETQ. The CDR3 runs to 15 residues. The ends lost 2 bases at V and 2 bases at J; junction bases unmatched: 4. The CDR3 DNA follows: TGCGCCAGCAGCTTAACTAGCGGCTTCACAGATACGCAGTATTTT. Amino acid sequence: CASSLTSGFTDTQYF.

The chain has TRBV21-1 and TRBJ1-2; TRBD1 reflects the table's D call only, with no check against the DNA. TRBV21-1 is assigned pseudogene status. The CDR3 has 17 amino acids. Written as DNA, the CDR3 is TGTGCCAGCAGTTACCACCGCCGGGACAGGGGGGACTATGGCTACACCTTC. It specifies CASSYHRRDRGDYGYTF.

This chain connects TRBV30 to TRBJ2-1; 9 bases are shared with TRBD2. Germline CDR1 GTSNPN, CDR2 SVGIG (reference sequence). CDR3 length: 16 residues. Trimming cost V 0 bases and J 4 bases; bases outside gene matches: 7. The CDR3: CAWSVRSGGLYNEQFF. The CDR3 nucleotides read TGTGCCTGGAGTGTACGCAGCGGGGGGCTATACAATGAGCAGTTCTTC.

The chain carries TRBV5-1 and TRBJ2-2; 8 nucleotides align to TRBD2. Looked up from germline, CDR1 is SGHRS and CDR2 is YFSETQ. The trim removed 4 bases at V and 0 bases at J, leaving 5 bases unmatched. This CDR3 has 16 amino acids. DNA of the CDR3: TGCGCCAGCAGCCGGGAGGGGACACCGAACACCGGGGAGCTGTTTTTT. It codes for CASSREGTPNTGELFF.

The chain uses TRBV30 and TRBJ2-2; 8 bases align to TRBD1. The CDR3 is 12 amino acids. The junction had 3 bases not matched to a gene; V was cut back by 5 bases and J by 7 bases. The germline gives CDR1 GTSNPN, CDR2 SVGIG (reference sequence). The CDR3 DNA sequence: TGTGCCTGGGACAGGGGTAGCGGGGAGCTGTTTTTT. This gives the protein CAWDRGSGELFF.

The chain employs TRBV5-1 and TRBJ1-3; perhaps TRBD1 as D (6 bases). V was trimmed by 2 bases and J by 3 bases, leaving 9 bases between them. Germline V CDR1 and CDR2: SGHRS, YFSETQ. CDR3 length: 14 amino acids. The CDR3 region has the DNA TGCGCCAGCAGCTTCAAGGGGGATGGAAACACCATATATTTT. This translates into CASSFKGDGNTIYF.

V gene TRBV7-9 combines with J gene TRBJ2-7; 10 bases map to TRBD1. The length of the CDR3 is 15 residues. Germline V lookup: CDR1 SEHNR, CDR2 FQNEAQ (reference sequence). The V and J ends lost 3 bases and 6 bases, in that order; junction bases with no gene match: 8. CDR3 sequence: CASSFKGQGIGEQYF. CDR3 sequence (DNA): TGTGCCAGCAGCTTTAAGGGACAGGGGATTGGCGAGCAGTACTTC.

The chain has TRBV6-4 and TRBJ2-3; 7 nucleotides match TRBD1. CDR3 length: 13 amino acids. Germline CDR1 MRHNA, CDR2 SNTAGT. After removal of 2 bases from V and 6 bases from J, the junction contained 2 bases not matched to a gene. The CDR3, as DNA: TGTGCCAGCAGTGACGGGACAGCTGATACGCAGTATTTT. Translated, it gives CASSDGTADTQYF.

The chain is built from TRBV27 and TRBJ1-1; 9 positions agree with TRBD1. There are 18 residues in the CDR3. V was pared by 10 bases and J by 0 bases, with 18 bases of the junction left unmatched. Germline CDR1 and CDR2: MNHEY and SMNVEV (reference sequence). In DNA form, the CDR3 reads TGTGCCACTAGAATCGGGACAGGGTTAGGTAGGATGAACACTGAAGCTTTCTTT. Translation gives CATRIGTGLGRMNTEAFF.

The J gene is TRBJ1-6, the V gene TRBV30, with TRBD1 identical over 7 bases. V dropped 0 bases and J dropped 15; count of bases not matched to a gene: 8. Germline V lookup: CDR1 GTSNPN, CDR2 SVGIG (reference sequence). The CDR3 totals 13 residues. The CDR3: CAWSVLPGTVLHF. The CDR3 DNA sequence: TGTGCCTGGAGTGTACTTCCGGGGACAGTCCTCCACTTT. Full variable domain (rest looked up from reference TRBV30 and TRBJ1-6): SQTIHQWPATLVQPVGSPLSLECTVEGTSNPNLYWYRQAAGRGLQLLFYSVGIGQISSEVPQNLSASRPQDRQFILSSKKLLLSDSGFYLCAWSVLPGTVLHFGNGTRLTVT.

V is TRBV4-2 and J is TRBJ1-3; no firm D call. Deletions cut 0 bases from V and 4 bases from J, with 4 bases between. Germline V gene lookup returns CDR1 LGHNA and CDR2 YNFKEQ. This CDR3 contains 13 residues. The CDR3 loop reads CASSQEPGNTIYF. CDR3 sequence (DNA): TGTGCCAGCAGCCAAGAACCCGGAAACACCATATATTTT.

This chain links TRBV19 with TRBJ1-2; 7 nucleotides match TRBD1. Germline assignment: CDR1 LNHDA and CDR2 SQIVND (reference sequence). CDR3 length equals 15 residues. The ends lost 6 bases at V and 5 bases at J; junction bases unmatched: 12. The CDR3 loop reads CASSQGQPRFYGYTF. The CDR3 DNA reads TGTGCCAGTAGCCAGGGACAGCCAAGGTTTTATGGCTACACCTTC.

The rearrangement joins TRBV19 to TRBJ1-3, with D uncertain. The CDR3 runs 13 residues. Germline loops: CDR1 LNHDA, CDR2 SQIVND (reference sequence). Trimming shortened V by 5 bases and J by 0 bases, and 5 bases separated the two germline ends. In nucleotides, the CDR3 is TGTGCCAGTAGTCCCAACTCTGGAAACACCATATATTTT. Protein sequence: CASSPNSGNTIYF.

CDR3 nucleotides: TGTGCCAGCAGTTACTCTCTAGCGGGGGGCCAAGAGACCCAGTACTTC. Its translation is CASSYSLAGGQETQYF. The chain couples TRBV6-2 or TRBV6-3 to TRBJ2-5; 11 bases fit TRBD2. The CDR3 is 16 residues long. The ends lost 0 bases at V and 1 base at J; junction bases unmatched: 1. Looked up from germline, CDR1 is MNHEY and CDR2 is SVGEGT.

The chain links TRBV5-1 to TRBJ1-3, with D hard to call. The CDR3 length is 14 residues. In germline, CDR1 is SGHRS, CDR2 YFSETQ. Trimming took off 4 bases at V and 7 bases at J, with 15 bases between the two ends. CDR3 nucleotides: TGCGCCAGCAGCCCTCGCCCAGGCGGGAACACCATATATTTT. Translating gives CASSPRPGGNTIYF.

The DNA of the CDR3 is TGTGCCAGCAGCTTATTGGGCGGTTCCTCCTATAATTCACCCCTCCACTTT. Protein: CASSLLGGSSYNSPLHF. This chain uses TRBV7-2 with TRBJ1-6; D not certain. Trimming cost V 2 bases and J 0 bases, with 11 bases left between them. This CDR3 spans 17 amino acids. Germline V gene data show CDR1 as SGHTA and CDR2 as FQGNSA.

This clone was observed a single time. The V call is TRBV7-9, the J call TRBJ1-1; 10 positions agree with TRBD1. Germline trimming cut 3 bases from V and 11 bases from J; bases unmatched to any gene: 6. The germline gives CDR1 SEHNR, CDR2 FQNEAQ (reference sequence). The CDR3 contains 13 residues. In DNA form, the CDR3 reads TGTGCCAGCAGCTTCGGGGACAGGGGACTTGCTTTCTTT. This codes for CASSFGDRGLAFF.

The chain links TRBV9 to TRBJ2-5; possibly TRBD2 for D (6 bases). Trimming shortened V by 4 bases and J by 2 bases, and 15 bases separated the two germline ends. Per the germline V gene, CDR1 is SGDLS and CDR2 is YYNGEE. This CDR3 is built from 15 residues. In nucleotides, the CDR3 is TGTGCCAGCAGCCCCCGAGGCGGGGTTCAAGAGACCCAGTACTTC. Its translation: CASSPRGGVQETQYF. The full variable domain, in which reference TRBV9 and TRBJ2-5 provide the parts outside the CDR3, is DSGVTQTPKHLITATGQRVTLRCSPRSGDLSVYWYQQSLDQGLQFLIQYYNGEERAKGNILERFSAQQFPDLHSELNLSSLELGDSALYFCASSPRGGVQETQYFGPGTRLLVL.

The count of this clone is one. The chain links TRBV10-3 to TRBJ2-6; 7 bases match TRBD1. Trimming cost V 0 bases and J 0 bases; bases outside gene matches: 2. The CDR3 has 17 residues. The V gene's germline CDR1 is ENHRY and CDR2 SYGVKD. The CDR3, as DNA: TGTGCCATCAGTGAGTCGGGACAGACCTCTGGGGCCAACGTCCTGACTTTC. This sequence encodes CAISESGQTSGANVLTF.

This chain links TRBV19 with TRBJ1-2, with a tentative D call TRBD1 (6 bases). Deletions cut 6 bases from V and 1 base from J, with 9 bases between. This CDR3 comprises 13 residues. Germline-derived CDR1 and CDR2 are LNHDA and SQIVND (reference sequence). The DNA of the CDR3 is TGTGCCAGTAGAGACAGGTTTAACTATGGCTACACCTTC. Translation gives CASRDRFNYGYTF.

The rearrangement links TRBV29-1 to TRBJ2-3; D tentatively fits TRBD1 or TRBD2 (5 bases each). There are 14 residues in the CDR3. Germline lookup yields CDR1 SQVTM and CDR2 ANQGSEA. Between the trimmed V and J ends, which lost 5 bases and 2 bases, there was a span of 14 bases. The CDR3 sequence: CSVPGTGVTDTQYF. CDR3 nucleotides: TGCAGCGTTCCCGGGACCGGAGTCACAGATACGCAGTATTTT.

The chain couples TRBV5-1 to TRBJ1-1, with D unclear. Germline-derived CDR1 and CDR2 are SGHRS and YFSETQ. This CDR3 contains 13 residues. Between the trimmed V and J ends, which lost 3 bases and 0 bases, there was a span of 6 bases. The CDR3 reads CASSSRLNTEAFF. The CDR3 coding sequence is TGCGCCAGCAGCTCCAGACTGAACACTGAAGCTTTCTTT.

The chain employs TRBV3-1 (or the pseudogene TRBV3-2) and TRBJ1-4; D might be TRBD1 (6 bases). Germline assignment: CDR1 LGHDT and CDR2 YNNKEL (reference sequence). The CDR3 has 16 amino acids. Trimming left V 2 bases short and J 2 bases short, with 12 bases between. For the CDR3, the DNA is TGTGCCAGCAGCCAAACACGGACAGTTACTAATGAAAAACTGTTTTTT. It translates to CASSQTRTVTNEKLFF.

The chain employs TRBV6-5 and TRBJ1-1; a weak D match, TRBD1 (5 bases). V dropped 0 bases and J dropped 4 bases, with 9 bases sitting between them. The CDR3 length is 14 residues. Per germline, CDR1 MNHEY and CDR2 SVGAGI. CDR3 loop: CASSYSGGGTEAFF. The CDR3 bases are TGTGCCAGCAGTTACTCGGGGGGGGGCACTGAAGCTTTCTTT.

This clone is a singleton in its sample. V usage is TRBV5-1 and J usage is TRBJ2-7; D might be TRBD2 (5 bases). CDR1 is SGHRS, CDR2 YFSETQ, per germline. The CDR3 runs 13 residues. The germline V and J ends were trimmed by 1 base and 6 bases, with 11 bases remaining between them. The CDR3 here is CASSLMGSFEQYF. DNA of the CDR3: TGCGCCAGCAGCTTGATGGGGAGCTTCGAGCAGTACTTC.

This clone was seen just once. The chain employs TRBV7-8 and TRBJ2-7, with D unclear. The germline V gene has CDR1 SGHVS and CDR2 FQNEAQ. This CDR3 has 12 amino acids. Trimming shortened V by 3 bases and J by 3 bases, and 6 bases separated the two germline ends. The CDR3 sequence is CASSLRFYEQYF. The CDR3 DNA is TGTGCCAGCAGCTTGCGCTTCTACGAGCAGTACTTC.

This clone was counted between two and nine times. The chain combines TRBV7-3 with TRBJ1-1; no clear D. This CDR3 has 13 amino acids. With 5 bases removed from V and 5 bases from J, the gap between germline ends came to 12 bases. In germline, CDR1 is SGHTA, CDR2 FQGTGA. The CDR3 spells CASSAIRETEAFF. Written as DNA, the CDR3 is TGTGCCAGCAGCGCCATACGGGAGACTGAAGCTTTCTTT.

A few counts support this clone. V and J are TRBV19 and TRBJ1-5; D is unresolved. The length of the CDR3 is 13 residues. The V and J ends lost 3 bases and 5 bases respectively, with 8 bases between them. Germline assignment: CDR1 LNHDA and CDR2 SQIVND (reference sequence). The CDR3 DNA reads TGTGCCAGTAGTATGGAGGACCATCAGCCCCAGCATTTT. Translating it yields CASSMEDHQPQHF.

J is TRBJ1-1 and V is TRBV27; maybe TRBD1 (6 bases). The length of the CDR3 is 14 residues. Germline CDR1 MNHEY, CDR2 SMNVEV (reference sequence). V lost 7 bases to trimming and J lost 2 bases, with 14 bases between them. DNA of the CDR3: TGTGCCAGCACTTCCGACAGGACTAACACTGAAGCTTTCTTT. The encoded protein is CASTSDRTNTEAFF.

V gene TRBV6-1 combines with J gene TRBJ1-2; perhaps TRBD1 as D (5 bases). Between the trimmed V and J ends, which lost 2 bases and 8 bases, there was a span of 15 bases. The CDR3 sequence is 14 residues long. In germline, CDR1 is MNHNS, CDR2 SASEGT. The CDR3 loop is CASSESINRRGYTF. CDR3 coding DNA: TGTGCCAGCAGTGAATCTATCAACAGGAGGGGCTACACCTTC.